What follows describes a single T cell receptor beta chain. This clonotype came up a few times. What antigen it recognizes has not been identified. The record has no base qualities; no much larger clone is one base away. The TCR beta CDR3 regions were amplified from the RNA transcripts. For the first round of RT-PCR on the TCR CDR3, the HTBI primer set was used together with the Qiagen OneStep RT-PCR kit. The libraries were constructed in a second round of multiplex PCR and then size-selected and purified. Paired-end sequencing of the libraries was performed with 100 bp reads on an Illumina HiSeq2000. The published analysis was carried out like this. Raw data were processed with SOAPnuke, discarding reads with adapters, uncalled bases, mean Phred below 15, or no exact constant-primer or identifier match. COPE v1.2.5 was used to merge the high-quality paired reads, and each unique nucleotide sequence was defined as a clonotype. MiTCR v1.1 was used to align clonotypes to the IMGT TRBV, TRBD and TRBJ reference segments. The analysis included only V-J combinations with a frequency above 0.0001, which together covered around 99% of the repertoires. A TCS score was defined as the ratio of F50 (clonal expansion) to E x V (chaos), with BLOSUM62-based TCRdist applied between CDR3 peptides within each V-J. Welch's t-statistics and random forest reduced some 510 V-J features to roughly 13, which were used in a naive Bayes classifier (R e1071). The Morisita-Horn index was used to measure how similar the thyroid and blood repertoires were. TCRdb reanalyzed the raw reads on its own, using fastp at Q25 for trimming and MiXCR for clone calling, and kept in-frame beta chains. Merged by CDR3 protein, the rows form single entries marked with the most common genes and DNA. TCRdb's processing, not the study's, gives the V and J calls here. In this sample the table shows about 700,000 distinct CDR3 sequences, just under 45% of which occur a single time. Roughly 7.2% of the sample is in the top ten clones.

The data stem from a study of T cells in Graves' hyperthyroidism and ophthalmopathy (dated by TCRdb to 2018 to 2020). In the study overall: To identify distinguishing TCR V-J signatures, a discovery cohort of 100 or so patients was used, comprising 43 with Graves' ophthalmopathy and 57 with stable Graves' hyperthyroidism. Prospective prediction of ophthalmopathy was tested in an independent validation cohort of 18 to 20 hyperthyroidism patients and 17 patients who later progressed to ophthalmopathy. The roughly 91 discovery patients were randomly divided into training and test sets at a 7:3 ratio. In addition, the study compared T-cell repertoires in thyroid tissue and in blood from roughly six Graves' hyperthyroidism patients. After sampling, hyperthyroidism patients received methimazole starting at 30 mg daily, and ophthalmopathy patients received high-dose intravenous methylprednisolone. According to the paper, TCR Vbeta CDR3 sequencing was carried out on more than 120 peripheral blood samples, which came from fewer than 50 ophthalmopathy, about 75 hyperthyroidism and roughly 17 progressor patients.

Exclusion was applied to patients with uncontrolled infections, other autoimmune diseases, pregnancy or lactation. Diagnoses relied on clinical symptoms, serum thyroxine and TRAb, thyroid ultrasound and orbital computed tomography. Total RNA was extracted with Trizol reagent, and quality was checked on an Agilent 2100 Bioanalyzer. General findings and caveats noted by the study authors: Most expanded thyroid clonotypes (frequency above 0.001) were also detected in blood, a finding suggesting that blood repertoires may reflect thyroid immune responses. A 13 V-J signature model separated ophthalmopathy from stable hyperthyroidism, with around 90% sensitivity and 81% to 82% specificity in cross-validation and 80%/75% in testing. In validation, the model predicted progression to ophthalmopathy with roughly 70% sensitivity and 72% to 75% specificity, a median of roughly seven months before onset. No statistical method was used to fix the sample size in advance, and group allocation was not hidden from the investigators.

Material: peripheral blood or thyroid tissue (not recorded which). This receptor was identified in an adult man with Graves' disease, either hyperthyroidism or ophthalmopathy (not recorded which).

CDR3 region: CASSSQGMATEAFF. The DNA sequence is as follows: TGTGCCAGCAGCTCTCAGGGCATGGCCACTGAAGCTTTCTTT. The chain uses TRBV7-3 and TRBJ1-1; TRBD1 might be the D gene, on 5 matching bases. V loses 4 bases of germline sequence and J loses 4 bases, and the interval between the two ends is 13 bases. In the germline V gene, CDR1 corresponds to SGHTA and CDR2 to FQGTGA. Including the terminal cysteine and phenylalanine, the CDR3 comprises 14 residues. Just CDR3 DNA is preserved here, 42 bases in frame from base 1.